Presented here are 8 T cell receptor beta chains from one specimen sequenced in a study of Ad26.COV2.S vaccination and SARS-CoV-2 variants. Profiling relied on immunoSEQ multiplex PCR, and the TCRdb table lists in-frame clones only, not all of them. The sample has over 110,000 clones, around 86% seen once. The input for sequencing was peripheral blood, taken after recovery from COVID-19. These receptors were collected from a human donor who had recovered from COVID-19.

This chain uses TRBV7-2 with TRBJ2-5; the match to TRBD2 covers 8 bases. Germline CDR1 is SGHTA and CDR2 is FQGNSA. Trimming cost V 5 bases and J 1 base; bases outside gene matches: 15. The CDR3 has 18 residues. In nucleotides, the CDR3 is TGTGCCAGCAGCCCCTCGGGGGTTCGGCGGGGGGCCCAAGAGACCCAGTACTTC. It yields the protein CASSPSGVRRGAQETQYF.

The genes are TRBV28 and TRBJ2-6; weak D call: TRBD1 (6 bases). CDR3 length: 15 amino acids. Trimming removed 7 bases from V and 1 base from J, with 11 bases in between. In germline, CDR1 is MDHEN, CDR2 SYDVKM. Written as DNA, the CDR3 is TGTGCCAGCAATGGAAGGGGGTCTGGGGCCAACGTCCTGACTTTC. Amino acid sequence: CASNGRGSGANVLTF.

The V gene is TRBV6-5, the J gene TRBJ1-2; TRBD1 matches 7 bases. V was pared by 8 bases and J by 4 bases, with 10 bases of the junction left unmatched. Germline assignment: CDR1 MNHEY and CDR2 SVGAGI. The CDR3 extends over 14 amino acids. CDR3 in amino acids: CASAPYGTAYGYTF. Written as DNA, the CDR3 is TGTGCCAGCGCCCCGTACGGGACAGCCTATGGCTACACCTTC.

The J gene is TRBJ2-5, the V gene TRBV10-2, with a tentative D call TRBD2 (6 bases). The V end was cut by 6 bases, the J end by 1 base, with 15 bases between. The CDR3 is made up of 15 amino acids. The germline CDR1 and CDR2 sequences are WSHSY and SAAADI. Here the CDR3 DNA reads TGCGCCAGCAGGACGGACGGGGGTAGCCAAGAGACCCAGTACTTC. The encoded protein is CASRTDGGSQETQYF.

The V call is TRBV3-1 (or the pseudogene TRBV3-2), the J call TRBJ2-1; D gene unclear. CDR3 length: 15 amino acids. Trimming stripped 4 bases from V and 6 bases from J, with 16 bases between. Germline V gives CDR1 LGHDT, CDR2 YNNKEL (reference sequence). The CDR3, as DNA: TGTGCCAGCAGCCCACCCCTACAGTACCCCAATGAGCAGTTCTTC. Protein product: CASSPPLQYPNEQFF.

The gene calls are TRBV10-3 and TRBJ2-7; 7 bases agree with TRBD1. This CDR3 is 13 amino acids long. V gave up 6 bases and J gave up 2 bases; unmatched junction bases: 4. The germline V gene has CDR1 ENHRY and CDR2 SYGVKD. CDR3: CAISWDRAYEQYF. The CDR3 DNA reads TGTGCCATCAGCTGGGACAGAGCCTACGAGCAGTACTTC.

The chain has TRBV19 and TRBJ2-5, with 7 bases aligning to TRBD2. Germline CDR1 reads LNHDA; CDR2 reads SQIVND (reference sequence). The CDR3 is 13 residues long. The junction had 6 bases not matched to a gene; V was cut back by 6 bases and J by 5 bases. The CDR3 sequence: CASRPGGIETQYF. CDR3 DNA: TGTGCCAGTAGACCCGGGGGGATCGAGACCCAGTACTTC.

This sequence joins TRBV3-1 (or the pseudogene TRBV3-2) and TRBJ1-6, with D tentatively TRBD1 (5 bases). Germline V gene lookup returns CDR1 LGHDT and CDR2 YNNKEL (reference sequence). V was shortened by 1 base and J by 2 bases, with 9 bases between the two germline ends. The CDR3 contains 16 residues. The CDR3 nucleotides are TGTGCCAGCAGCCAAGGAGGGGCGGCCTATAATTCACCCCTCCACTTT. Amino acids: CASSQGGAAYNSPLHF.